The clone carrying this TCR beta chain came up many times. This sample stems from a study of metastatic and nonmetastatic thyroid tumors. The CDR3 loop spans 18 amino acids. In germline, CDR1 is LNHNV, CDR2 YYDKDF (reference sequence). V dropped 1 base and J dropped 3; count of bases not matched to a gene: 11. Before thyroid surgery, none of the patients had received any treatment. MiXCR reprocessed the PCR reads for TCRdb. The repertoire includes about 37,000 clones, about 26% of them detected once, and 11% sits in the top ten. The chain employs TRBV15 and TRBJ1-5; 8 bases match TRBD1. The TCR comes from a male donor with papillary thyroid cancer or a benign thyroid nodule (not recorded which). Some clones in this sample may be carry-over from other donors' samples. Sample: blood. The CDR3 spells CATSRVGQGLYPNQPQHF. CDR3 sequence (DNA): TGTGCCACCAGCAGAGTCGGACAGGGCTTGTATCCCAATCAGCCCCAGCATTTT.